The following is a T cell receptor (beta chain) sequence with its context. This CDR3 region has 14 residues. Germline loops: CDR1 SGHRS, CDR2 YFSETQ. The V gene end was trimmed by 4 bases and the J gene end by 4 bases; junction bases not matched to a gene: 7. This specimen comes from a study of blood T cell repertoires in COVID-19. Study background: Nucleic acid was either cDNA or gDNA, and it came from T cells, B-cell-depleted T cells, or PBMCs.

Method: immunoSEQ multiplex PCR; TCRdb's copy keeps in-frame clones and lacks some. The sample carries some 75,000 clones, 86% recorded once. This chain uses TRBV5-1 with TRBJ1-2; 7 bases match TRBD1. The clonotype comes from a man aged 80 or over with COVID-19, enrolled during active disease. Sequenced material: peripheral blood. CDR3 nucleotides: TGCGCCAGCAGCCCAGGGACAGAGGGCTATGGCTACACCTTC. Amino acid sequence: CASSPGTEGYGYTF.